This paragraph covers one T cell receptor (beta chain) sequence. Its specificity is not known. This sample stems from a study of cytomegalovirus exposure and HLA in healthy donors. V was clipped by 5 bases and J by 2 bases, with 9 bases between them. Germline loops: CDR1 SQVTM, CDR2 ANQGSEA. The CDR3 covers 12 residues. General study findings and limits: As was reported, the classifier diagnosed cytomegalovirus status with high specificity and sensitivity. Analysis was carried out at a later point, and it linked a missense DCLRE1C variant to TCR beta V- and J-gene trimming. In vitro experiments confirmed that three CMV-associated chains were specific for CMV antigens. No immune exposure information besides CMV serostatus was available.

60 Vbeta and 13 Jbeta primers were used in PCR. Assay: immunoSEQ multiplex PCR; the TCRdb copy retains only in-frame clones and omits some. The table for this sample gives 200,000 to 250,000 clones. This TCR came from a woman aged 25-40 years in good health and CMV-seropositive. The chain links TRBV29-1 to TRBJ1-2, with TRBD1 as a possible D gene (5 bases). The sample taken for sequencing was PBMCs. The CDR3 DNA reads TGCAGCGTTCACGGACAAAACTATGGCTACACCTTC. It specifies CSVHGQNYGYTF.